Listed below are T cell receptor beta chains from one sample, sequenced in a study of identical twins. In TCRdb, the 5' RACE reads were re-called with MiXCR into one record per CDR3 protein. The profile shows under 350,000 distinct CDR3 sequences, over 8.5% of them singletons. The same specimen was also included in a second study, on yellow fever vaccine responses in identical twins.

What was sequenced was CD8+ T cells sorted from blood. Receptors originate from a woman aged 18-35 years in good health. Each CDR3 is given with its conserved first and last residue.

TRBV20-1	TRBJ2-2	CSARDPGGRATGELFF
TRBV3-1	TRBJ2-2	CASCPDVTNTGELFF
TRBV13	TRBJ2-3	CASSPKGGLDTQYF
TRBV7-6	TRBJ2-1	CASRGLAGDNEQFF
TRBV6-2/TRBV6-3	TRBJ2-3	CASSYPQTLINQKPTDTQYF
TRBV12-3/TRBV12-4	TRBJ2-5	CASSPRTSGVQETQYF
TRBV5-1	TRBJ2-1	CASSLAIGLNEQFF
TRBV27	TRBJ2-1	CASSLLGNEQFF
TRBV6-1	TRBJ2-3	CASNGTPETDTQYF
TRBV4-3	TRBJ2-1	CASSQDKRIPTRNNEQFF
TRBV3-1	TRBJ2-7	CACSPGTGNNNDYEQYF
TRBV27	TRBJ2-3	CASSLGQTGDTQYF
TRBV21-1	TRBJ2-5	CASERGEQETQYF
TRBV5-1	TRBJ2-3	CASSLIGGGTDTQYF
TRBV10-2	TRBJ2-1	CASSGQGALFYQFF
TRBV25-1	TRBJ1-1	CASRQTVNTEAFF
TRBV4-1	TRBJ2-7	CASSPTGLTYEQYF
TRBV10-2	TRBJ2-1	CASSTGLAGGRGEQFF
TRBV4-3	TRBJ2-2	CASSQDWGAGVTGELFF
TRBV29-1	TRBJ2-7	CSVVLGQSSYEQYF
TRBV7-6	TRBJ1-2	CASSPDAGTGGGGYTF
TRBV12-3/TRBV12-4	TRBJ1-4	CASSPGTPEKLFF
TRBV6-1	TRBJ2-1	CASSPERASYNEQFF
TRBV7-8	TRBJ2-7	CASSGPGASYEQYF
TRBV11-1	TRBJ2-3	CASSWKNSGTSLRSDTQYF
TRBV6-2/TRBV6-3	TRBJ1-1	CASSYSGDSTEAFF
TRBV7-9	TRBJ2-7	CASSSVDGYEQYF
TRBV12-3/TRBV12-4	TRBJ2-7	CASSLRAYEQYF
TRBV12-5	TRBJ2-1	CASGPRVAGGPNEQFF
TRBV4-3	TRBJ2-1	CASSQDFFDNEQFF
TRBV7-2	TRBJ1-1	CASSFGGLGAFF